The 26 T cell receptor beta chains given below trace back to one sample, sequenced in a study of T cell responses to AZD1222 COVID-19 vaccine. Clones were sequenced by immunoSEQ multiplex PCR, and TCRdb holds only the in-frame ones, with some missing. The data show 130,000 to 150,000 clones, around 90% seen once. The sample in question was peripheral blood, obtained on day 0 of AZD1222 vaccination. The origin of the receptors is an adult in good health.

The genes are TRBV10-3 and TRBJ2-2; D is unclear. Germline CDR1 is ENHRY and CDR2 is SYGVKD. The CDR3 extends over 16 amino acids. The V end was cut by 0 bases, the J end by 0 bases, with 8 bases between. CDR3 protein: CAISESKATNTGELFF. The CDR3 DNA follows: TGTGCCATCAGTGAGTCGAAAGCGACGAACACCGGGGAGCTGTTTTTT.

The gene calls are TRBV7-9 and TRBJ2-3, with 8 bases aligning to TRBD1. The CDR3 consists of 15 residues. Germline V gene lookup returns CDR1 SEHNR and CDR2 FQNEAQ (reference sequence). J gave up 6 bases and V 3 bases, and 8 bases lay outside the gene matches. The CDR3: CASSFGGTGQDTQYF. The CDR3 DNA reads as TGTGCCAGCAGCTTTGGCGGGACAGGACAGGATACGCAGTATTTT.

This chain links TRBV7-2 with TRBJ1-6, with 8 positions matching TRBD1. The CDR3 spans 11 residues. V lost 7 bases to trimming and J lost 14 bases; unmatched junction nucleotides: 4. Germline CDR1 is SGHTA and CDR2 is FQGNSA. The CDR3 bases are TGTGCCAGCAAGGACAGGGTCTCCCTCCACTTT. Its protein is CASKDRVSLHF.

The rearrangement uses TRBV5-4 and TRBJ2-2; D possibly corresponds to TRBD2 (6 bases). Trimming pared 6 bases from V and 3 bases from J, leaving 9 bases between. The CDR3 sequence is 13 residues long. Germline V CDR1 and CDR2: SGHNT, YYREEE (reference sequence). The CDR3 reads CASKRAYTGELFF. The CDR3 bases are TGTGCCAGCAAGCGGGCCTACACCGGGGAGCTGTTTTTT.

The J gene is TRBJ1-1, the V gene TRBV7-9; D not resolved. Looked up from germline, CDR1 is SEHNR and CDR2 is FQNEAQ (reference sequence). V was trimmed by 0 bases and J by 2 bases, leaving 10 bases between them. The CDR3 length is 15 residues. CDR3 coding DNA: TGTGCCAGCAGCTTAGCGAACCCCATCAACACTGAAGCTTTCTTT. This encodes CASSLANPINTEAFF.

This sequence joins TRBV4-3 and TRBJ1-5; D is unclear. V lost 0 bases and J 1 base, leaving 7 bases between the germline ends. Germline CDR1 reads LGHNA; CDR2 reads YSLEER. The CDR3 is made up of 15 amino acids. The CDR3 sequence: CASSQDGQSNQPQHF. Written as DNA, the CDR3 is TGCGCCAGCAGCCAAGATGGGCAGAGCAATCAGCCCCAGCATTTT.

The CDR3 spells CASSKGTGLYEQYF. CDR3 in DNA: TGTGCCAGCAGCAAAGGGACAGGATTATACGAGCAGTACTTC. V gene TRBV21-1 combines with J gene TRBJ2-7; TRBD1 is the table's D call and was not checked against the DNA. TRBV21-1 is recorded as a pseudogene. This CDR3 spans 14 amino acids.

The chain recombines TRBV5-6 with TRBJ1-1, with TRBD1 identical over 7 bases. Germline lookup yields CDR1 SGHDT and CDR2 YYEEEE. Germline trimming cut 2 bases from V and 4 bases from J; bases unmatched to any gene: 8. The CDR3 sequence is 15 residues long. Written as DNA, the CDR3 is TGTGCCAGCAGCTTCCTCGACAGGGCAGGCACTGAAGCTTTCTTT. Translation gives CASSFLDRAGTEAFF.

This sequence joins TRBV24-1 and TRBJ2-1; D not certain. Trimming pared 5 bases from V and 5 bases from J, leaving 12 bases between. Germline V gene lookup returns CDR1 KGHDR and CDR2 SFDVKD. The CDR3 has 14 amino acids. The CDR3 sequence is CATSGSLVNNEQFF. In DNA, the CDR3 is TGTGCCACCAGTGGGTCCCTGGTCAACAATGAGCAGTTCTTC.

Written as DNA, the CDR3 is TGTGCCAGCTACGGGACAGGGGACCGCCTCCTCCATGGCTACACCTTC. Translating it yields CASYGTGDRLLHGYTF. This rearrangement joins TRBV25-1 to TRBJ1-2, with 10 bases matching TRBD1. V was pared by 8 bases and J by 6 bases, with 15 bases of the junction left unmatched. CDR3 length: 16 amino acids. The germline V gene encodes CDR1 MGHDK and CDR2 SYGVNS.

As DNA, the CDR3 is TGTGCCAGCAGCTTAACGTCGGGACAGGGAGACTATGGCTACACCTTC. Translated: CASSLTSGQGDYGYTF. V and J are TRBV7-3 and TRBJ1-2; TRBD1 matches at 9 bases. V lost 0 bases to trimming and J lost 3 bases; unmatched junction nucleotides: 5. The length of the CDR3 is 16 residues. CDR1 and CDR2 from the germline V gene are SGHTA and FQGTGA.

This clone appeared once. The CDR3 here is CASSLVVAATNEKLFF. The CDR3 DNA is TGTGCCAGCAGCTTGGTGGTGGCAGCAACTAATGAAAAACTGTTTTTT. J is TRBJ1-4 and V is TRBV5-6; D is undetermined. The CDR3 sequence is 16 residues long. The germline V gene encodes CDR1 SGHDT and CDR2 YYEEEE. Trimming stripped 0 bases from V and 0 bases from J, with 9 bases between.

The chain is built from TRBV27 and TRBJ1-1; no reliable D call. The V end lost 6 bases, the J end lost 1 base, and 9 bases lay between the germline ends. CDR3 length: 13 residues. The germline CDR1 and CDR2 sequences are MNHEY and SMNVEV (reference sequence). The CDR3 loop is CASSRGWNTEAFF. CDR3 DNA: TGTGCCAGCAGCCGGGGATGGAACACTGAAGCTTTCTTT.

The genes are TRBV6-2 or TRBV6-3 and TRBJ2-3, with a weak D call TRBD1 (6 bases). V lost 0 bases and J lost 6, with 7 bases in between. CDR3 length: 13 residues. CDR1 MNHEY and CDR2 SVGEGT come from the germline V gene. The CDR3 loop is CASSYSGADTQYF. CDR3 in DNA: TGTGCCAGCAGTTACTCGGGGGCGGATACGCAGTATTTT.

This chain uses TRBV6-6 with TRBJ1-4; D possibly corresponds to TRBD1 (6 bases). CDR3 length equals 16 residues. Germline CDR1 MNHNY, CDR2 SVGAGI (reference sequence). The germline V and J ends were trimmed by 6 bases and 5 bases, with 19 bases remaining between them. CDR3 in DNA: TGTGCCAGCAGAAACAGGGAGGGGTGGCCCAATGAAAAACTGTTTTTT. Its translation: CASRNREGWPNEKLFF.

The genes are TRBV4-3 and TRBJ1-5; D ambiguous. Germline CDR1 reads LGHNA; CDR2 reads YSLEER. V shed 0 bases and J shed 5 bases, with 14 bases lying between them. This CDR3 is 16 amino acids long. Here the CDR3 reads CASSQEATNRYQPQHF. The CDR3 DNA follows: TGCGCCAGCAGCCAAGAAGCCACGAACCGCTATCAGCCCCAGCATTTT.

This clone was observed a single time. The chain is built from TRBV7-2 and TRBJ2-5, with 9 bases lining up with TRBD1. Germline-derived CDR1 and CDR2 are SGHTA and FQGNSA. The CDR3 totals 14 residues. The V gene end was trimmed by 4 bases and the J gene end by 4 bases; junction bases not matched to a gene: 4. CDR3 coding DNA: TGTGCCAGCAGCTCTGGGACAGGGAGAGAGACCCAGTACTTC. Residues: CASSSGTGRETQYF.

This clone occurred once. V usage is TRBV5-1 and J usage is TRBJ2-3, with 10 bases fitting TRBD2. The CDR3 sequence is 17 residues long. Per germline, CDR1 SGHRS and CDR2 YFSETQ. J was trimmed by 0 bases and V by 0 bases; bases with no gene match: 4. The CDR3 loop is CASSLGLAGQSTDTQYF. CDR3 in DNA: TGCGCCAGCAGCTTGGGACTAGCGGGCCAAAGCACAGATACGCAGTATTTT.

CDR3: CASGSGSRPQHF. The CDR3 nucleotides read TGTGCCAGCGGGTCAGGGAGCAGGCCCCAGCATTTT. The chain recombines TRBV28 with TRBJ1-5; possibly TRBD1 for D (5 bases). The CDR3 is 12 amino acids. The germline V gene encodes CDR1 MDHEN and CDR2 SYDVKM. Trimming cost V 8 bases and J 9 bases, with 14 bases left between them.

The chain uses TRBV6-5 and TRBJ1-6; unclear D gene. V was shortened by 6 bases and J by 4 bases, with 10 bases between the two germline ends. The CDR3 sequence is 14 residues long. The germline V gene has CDR1 MNHEY and CDR2 SVGAGI. The CDR3 is CASSLPGYNSPLHF. The CDR3 DNA reads as TGTGCCAGCAGCCTCCCCGGGTATAATTCACCCCTCCACTTT.

V is TRBV7-3 and J is TRBJ2-5; 9 positions agree with TRBD2. V gave up 1 base and J gave up 7 bases; unmatched junction bases: 16. The CDR3 contains 18 residues. Germline V CDR1 and CDR2: SGHTA, FQGTGA. The CDR3 coding sequence is TGTGCCAGCAGCTTAAGCCCAGCGGGAGGCTATGGGAGGGGGACCCAGTACTTC. Translation gives CASSLSPAGGYGRGTQYF.

The rearrangement joins TRBV12-3 or TRBV12-4 to TRBJ2-7, with TRBD1 matching 8 bases. V shed 3 bases and J 5 bases; nucleotides not matched to a gene: 3. The CDR3 spans 13 residues. DNA of the CDR3: TGTGCCAGCAGTTTTCAGGGGGCCCACGAGCAGTACTTC. Protein product: CASSFQGAHEQYF.

This chain links TRBV13 with TRBJ1-2; D is unclear. CDR1 and CDR2 from the germline V gene are PRHDT and FYEKMQ (reference sequence). V dropped 3 bases and J dropped 6 bases, with 11 bases sitting between them. The CDR3 length is 13 residues. The CDR3 region is CASSLRRLHGYTF. Written as DNA, the CDR3 is TGTGCCAGCAGCTTGAGGAGGCTTCATGGCTACACCTTC.

This clone appeared a single time. The J gene is TRBJ1-4, the V gene TRBV29-1, with unresolved D. The CDR3 has 15 residues. From germline, CDR1 is SQVTM and CDR2 ANQGSEA. The V end was cut by 0 bases, the J end by 14 bases, with 22 bases between. The CDR3 DNA is TGCAGCGTTGAAGAACTGCGGAGAGGGATACACGTCCTGTTTTTT. Amino acids: CSVEELRRGIHVLFF.

The V call is TRBV24-1, the J call TRBJ2-2, with TRBD2 matching over 7 bases. The J segment lost 0 bases and the V segment lost 3 bases, leaving 0 bases of the junction unmatched. Germline loops: CDR1 KGHDR, CDR2 SFDVKD. The CDR3 sequence is 15 residues long. The CDR3 spells CATSDAGANTGELFF. CDR3 bases: TGTGCCACCAGTGATGCGGGGGCGAACACCGGGGAGCTGTTTTTT.

The V and J genes are TRBV9 and TRBJ2-2; 8 positions agree with TRBD1. Germline CDR1 reads SGDLS; CDR2 reads YYNGEE. J was trimmed by 7 bases and V by 0 bases; bases with no gene match: 5. This CDR3 has 15 residues. The CDR3 DNA reads as TGTGCCAGCAGCGTAGAGGACAGGGCGCTCGGGGAGCTGTTTTTT. This translates into CASSVEDRALGELFF. Full variable domain (outside the CDR3, taken from reference TRBV9 and TRBJ2-2): DSGVTQTPKHLITATGQRVTLRCSPRSGDLSVYWYQQSLDQGLQFLIQYYNGEERAKGNILERFSAQQFPDLHSELNLSSLELGDSALYFCASSVEDRALGELFFGEGSRLTVL.